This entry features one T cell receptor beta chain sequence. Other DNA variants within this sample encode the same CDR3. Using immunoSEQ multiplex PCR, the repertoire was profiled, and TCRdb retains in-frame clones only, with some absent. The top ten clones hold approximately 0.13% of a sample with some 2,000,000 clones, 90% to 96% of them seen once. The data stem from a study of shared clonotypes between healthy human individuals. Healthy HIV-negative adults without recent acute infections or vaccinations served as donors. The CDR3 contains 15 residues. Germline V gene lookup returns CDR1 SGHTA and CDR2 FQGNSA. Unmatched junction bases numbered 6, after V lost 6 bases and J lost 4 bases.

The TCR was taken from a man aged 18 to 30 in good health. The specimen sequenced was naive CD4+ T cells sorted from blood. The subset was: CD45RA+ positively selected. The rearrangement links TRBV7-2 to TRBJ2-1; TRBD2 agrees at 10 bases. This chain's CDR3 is CASSPGTSVYNEQFF. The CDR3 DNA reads TGTGCCAGCAGTCCCGGGACTAGCGTATACAATGAGCAGTTCTTC.